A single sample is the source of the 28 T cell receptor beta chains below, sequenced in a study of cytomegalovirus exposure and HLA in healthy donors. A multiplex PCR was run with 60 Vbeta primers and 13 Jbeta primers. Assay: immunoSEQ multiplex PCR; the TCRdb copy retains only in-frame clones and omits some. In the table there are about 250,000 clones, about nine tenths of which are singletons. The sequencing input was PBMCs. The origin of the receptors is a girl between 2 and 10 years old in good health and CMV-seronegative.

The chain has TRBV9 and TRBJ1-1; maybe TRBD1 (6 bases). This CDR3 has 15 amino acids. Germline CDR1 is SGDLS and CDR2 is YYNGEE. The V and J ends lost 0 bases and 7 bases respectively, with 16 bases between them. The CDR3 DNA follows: TGTGCCAGCAGCGTAGATGGGAGACAGGTCGGTGAAGCTTTCTTT. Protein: CASSVDGRQVGEAFF.

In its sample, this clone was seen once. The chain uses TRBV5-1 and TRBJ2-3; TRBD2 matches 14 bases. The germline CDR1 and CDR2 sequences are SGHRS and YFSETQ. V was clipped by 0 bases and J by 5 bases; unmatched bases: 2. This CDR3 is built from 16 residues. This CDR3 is CASSLGGTSGGDTQYF. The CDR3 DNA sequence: TGCGCCAGCAGCTTGGGAGGGACTAGCGGGGGAGATACGCAGTATTTT.

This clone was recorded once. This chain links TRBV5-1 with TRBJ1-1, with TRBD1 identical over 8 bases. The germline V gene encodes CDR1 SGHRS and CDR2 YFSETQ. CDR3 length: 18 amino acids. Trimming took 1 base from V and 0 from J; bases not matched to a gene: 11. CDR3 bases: TGCGCCAGCAGCTTGACCTGGACAGGGCTGGGAGTGAACACTGAAGCTTTCTTT. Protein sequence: CASSLTWTGLGVNTEAFF.

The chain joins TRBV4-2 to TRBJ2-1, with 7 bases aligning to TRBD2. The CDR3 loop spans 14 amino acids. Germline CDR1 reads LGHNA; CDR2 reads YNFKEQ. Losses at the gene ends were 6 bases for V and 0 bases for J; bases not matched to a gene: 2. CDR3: CASRGGSSYNEQFF. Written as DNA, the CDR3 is TGTGCCAGCAGGGGGGGGAGCTCCTACAATGAGCAGTTCTTC.

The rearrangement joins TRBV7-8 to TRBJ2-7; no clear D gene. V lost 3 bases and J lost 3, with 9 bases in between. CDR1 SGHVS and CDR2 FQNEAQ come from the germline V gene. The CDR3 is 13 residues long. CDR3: CASSFEESYEQYF. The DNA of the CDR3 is TGTGCCAGCAGCTTTGAAGAGAGCTACGAGCAGTACTTC.

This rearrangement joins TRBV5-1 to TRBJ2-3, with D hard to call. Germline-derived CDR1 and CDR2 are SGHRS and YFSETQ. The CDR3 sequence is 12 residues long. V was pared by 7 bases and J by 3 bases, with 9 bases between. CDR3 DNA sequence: TGCGCCAGCCAGTTGTCGACAGATACGCAGTATTTT. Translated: CASQLSTDTQYF.

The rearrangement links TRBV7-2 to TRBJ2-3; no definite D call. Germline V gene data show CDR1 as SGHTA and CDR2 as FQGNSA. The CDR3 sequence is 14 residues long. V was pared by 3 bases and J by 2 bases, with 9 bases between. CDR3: CASSFLATTDTQYF. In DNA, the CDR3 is TGTGCCAGCAGCTTTCTGGCCACCACAGATACGCAGTATTTT. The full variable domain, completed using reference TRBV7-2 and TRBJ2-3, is GAGVSQSPSNKVTEKGKDVELRCDPISGHTALYWYRQSLGQGLEFLIYFQGNSAPDKSGLPSDRFSAERTGGSVSTLTIQRTQQEDSAVYLCASSFLATTDTQYFGPGTRLTVL.

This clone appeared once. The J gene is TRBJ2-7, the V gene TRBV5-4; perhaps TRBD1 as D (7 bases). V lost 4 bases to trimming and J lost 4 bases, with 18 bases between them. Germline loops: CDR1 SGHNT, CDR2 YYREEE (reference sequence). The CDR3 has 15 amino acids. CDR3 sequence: CASSELGGGTYEQYF. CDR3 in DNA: TGTGCCAGCAGCGAGCTAGGGGGCGGGACGTACGAGCAGTACTTC.

This chain's CDR3 is CATSRAGQIPNTGELFF. Written as DNA, the CDR3 is TGTGCCACCAGCAGAGCTGGGCAGATACCGAACACCGGGGAGCTGTTTTTT. The chain recombines TRBV15 with TRBJ2-2; no reliable D call. Between the trimmed V and J ends, which lost 1 base and 0 bases, there was a span of 12 bases. The CDR3 is 17 amino acids. From germline, CDR1 is LNHNV and CDR2 YYDKDF (reference sequence).

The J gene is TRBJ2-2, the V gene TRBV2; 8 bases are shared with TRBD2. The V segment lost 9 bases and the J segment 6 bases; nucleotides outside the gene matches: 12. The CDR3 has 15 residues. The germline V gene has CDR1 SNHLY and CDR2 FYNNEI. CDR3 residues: CASRALPGGAGELFF. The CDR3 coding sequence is TGTGCCAGTAGGGCCCTCCCGGGGGGGGCCGGGGAGCTGTTTTTT.

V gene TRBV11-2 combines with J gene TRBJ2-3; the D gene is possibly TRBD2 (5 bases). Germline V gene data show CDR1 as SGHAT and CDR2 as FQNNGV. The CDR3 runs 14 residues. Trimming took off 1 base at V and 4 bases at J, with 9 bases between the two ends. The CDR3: CASSLAGSPDTQYF. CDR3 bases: TGTGCCAGCAGCTTAGCGGGGTCCCCAGATACGCAGTATTTT.

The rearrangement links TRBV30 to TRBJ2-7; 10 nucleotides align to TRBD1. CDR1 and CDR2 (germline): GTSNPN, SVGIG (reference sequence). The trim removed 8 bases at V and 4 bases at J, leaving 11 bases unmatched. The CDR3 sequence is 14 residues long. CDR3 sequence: CATSRDRGFYEQYF. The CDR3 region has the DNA TGTGCCACTAGTAGGGACAGGGGTTTTTACGAGCAGTACTTC.

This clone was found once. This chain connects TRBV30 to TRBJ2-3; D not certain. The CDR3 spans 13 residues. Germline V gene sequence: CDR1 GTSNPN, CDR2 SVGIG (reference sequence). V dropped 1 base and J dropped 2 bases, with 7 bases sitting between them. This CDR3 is CAWSGAPTDTQYF. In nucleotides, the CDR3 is TGTGCCTGGAGTGGCGCACCCACAGATACGCAGTATTTT.

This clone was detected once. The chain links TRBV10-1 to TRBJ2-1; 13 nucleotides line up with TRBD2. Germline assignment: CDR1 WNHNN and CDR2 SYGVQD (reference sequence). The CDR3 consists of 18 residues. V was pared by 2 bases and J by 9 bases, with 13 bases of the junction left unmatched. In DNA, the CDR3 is TGCGCCAGCAGTGAGCCCTCAGGACTAGCGGGGGCCGTCGGTGAGCAGTTCTTC. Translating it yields CASSEPSGLAGAVGEQFF.

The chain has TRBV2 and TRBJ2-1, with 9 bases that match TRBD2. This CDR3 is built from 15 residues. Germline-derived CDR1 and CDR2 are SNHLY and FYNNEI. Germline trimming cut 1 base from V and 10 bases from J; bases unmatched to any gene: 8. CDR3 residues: CASSEERGAREEQFF. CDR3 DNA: TGTGCCAGCAGTGAAGAGCGGGGGGCGAGGGAAGAGCAGTTCTTC.

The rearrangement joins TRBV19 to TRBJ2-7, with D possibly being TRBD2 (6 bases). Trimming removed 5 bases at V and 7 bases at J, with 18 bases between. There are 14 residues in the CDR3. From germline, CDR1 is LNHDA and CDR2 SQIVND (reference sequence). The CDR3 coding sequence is TGTGCCAGTAGTTTCGCCGGGACTGGGAGGGAGCAGTACTTC. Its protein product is CASSFAGTGREQYF.

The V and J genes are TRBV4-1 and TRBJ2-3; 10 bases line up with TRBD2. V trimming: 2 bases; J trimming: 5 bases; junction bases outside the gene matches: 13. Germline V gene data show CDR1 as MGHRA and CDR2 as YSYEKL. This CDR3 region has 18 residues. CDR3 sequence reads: CASSQYSEAGGMGDTQYF. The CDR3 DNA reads TGCGCCAGCAGCCAATATAGTGAAGCGGGGGGGATGGGAGATACGCAGTATTTT.

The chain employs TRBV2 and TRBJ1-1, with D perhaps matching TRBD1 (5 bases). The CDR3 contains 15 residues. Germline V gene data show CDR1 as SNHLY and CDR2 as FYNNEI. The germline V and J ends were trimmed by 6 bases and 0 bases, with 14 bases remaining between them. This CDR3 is CASSIDSTMNTEAFF. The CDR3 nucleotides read TGTGCCAGCAGCATCGACAGTACCATGAACACTGAAGCTTTCTTT. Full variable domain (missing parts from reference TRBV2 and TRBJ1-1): EPEVTQTPSHQVTQMGQEVILRCVPISNHLYFYWYRQILGQKVEFLVSFYNNEISEKSEIFDDQFSVERPDGSNFTLKIRSTKLEDSAMYFCASSIDSTMNTEAFFGQGTRLTVV.

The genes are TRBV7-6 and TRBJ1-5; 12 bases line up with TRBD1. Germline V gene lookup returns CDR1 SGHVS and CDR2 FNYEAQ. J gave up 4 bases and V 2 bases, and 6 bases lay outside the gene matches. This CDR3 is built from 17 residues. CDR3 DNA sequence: TGTGCCAGCAGCTTAACCCCGGGACAGGGGGCGAATCAGCCCCAGCATTTT. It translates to CASSLTPGQGANQPQHF.

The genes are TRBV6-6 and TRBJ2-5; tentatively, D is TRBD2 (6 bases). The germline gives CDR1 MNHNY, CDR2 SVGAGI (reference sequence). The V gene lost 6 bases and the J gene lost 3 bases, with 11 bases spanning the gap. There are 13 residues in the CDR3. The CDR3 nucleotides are TGTGCCAGCAGGAAGAAGCGGGAAGAGACCCAGTACTTC. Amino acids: CASRKKREETQYF.

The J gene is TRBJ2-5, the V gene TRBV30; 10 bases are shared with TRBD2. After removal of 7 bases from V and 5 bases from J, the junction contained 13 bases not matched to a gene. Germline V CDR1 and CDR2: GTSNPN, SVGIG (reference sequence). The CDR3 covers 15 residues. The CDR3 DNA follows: TGTGCCTTCGGAAAGGTAGCGGGGGGCGGCGAGACCCAGTACTTC. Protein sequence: CAFGKVAGGGETQYF. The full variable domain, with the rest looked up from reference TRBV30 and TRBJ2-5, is SQTIHQWPATLVQPVGSPLSLECTVEGTSNPNLYWYRQAAGRGLQLLFYSVGIGQISSEVPQNLSASRPQDRQFILSSKKLLLSDSGFYLCAFGKVAGGGETQYFGPGTRLLVL.

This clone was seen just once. The CDR3 DNA follows: TGCGCCAGCAGCTGGGTTGGACAGGGCACCGGGGAGCTGTTTTTT. Translated: CASSWVGQGTGELFF. This chain uses TRBV5-1 with TRBJ2-2; 8 nucleotides line up with TRBD1. V lost 3 bases, J lost 4 bases, and 5 bases stayed unmatched. Germline assignment: CDR1 SGHRS and CDR2 YFSETQ. This CDR3 is built from 15 residues.

The chain's CDR3 is CASSDSPGSEQYF. For the CDR3, the DNA is TGTGCCAGCAGTGACTCGCCGGGATCCGAGCAGTACTTC. V and J are TRBV6-4 and TRBJ2-7, with D perhaps matching TRBD2 (5 bases). V was clipped by 0 bases and J by 6 bases, with 9 bases between them. CDR1 and CDR2 from the germline V gene are MRHNA and SNTAGT. This CDR3 region has 13 residues.

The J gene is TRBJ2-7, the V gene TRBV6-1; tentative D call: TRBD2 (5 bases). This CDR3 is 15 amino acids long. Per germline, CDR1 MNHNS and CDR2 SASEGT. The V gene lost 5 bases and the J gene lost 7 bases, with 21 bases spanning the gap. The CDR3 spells CASSSWRGSGREQYF. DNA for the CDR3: TGTGCCAGCAGTTCCTGGAGAGGGTCGGGTCGGGAGCAGTACTTC.

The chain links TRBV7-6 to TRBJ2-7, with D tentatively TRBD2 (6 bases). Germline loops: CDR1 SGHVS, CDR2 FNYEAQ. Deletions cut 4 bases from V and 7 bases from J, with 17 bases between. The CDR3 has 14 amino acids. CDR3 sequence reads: CASSSLRDFSEQYF. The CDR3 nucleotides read TGTGCCAGCAGCTCCCTTAGGGACTTTTCAGAGCAGTACTTC.

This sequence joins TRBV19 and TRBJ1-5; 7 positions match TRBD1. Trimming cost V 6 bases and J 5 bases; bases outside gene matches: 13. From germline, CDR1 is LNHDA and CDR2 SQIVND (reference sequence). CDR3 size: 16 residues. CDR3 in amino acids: CASRFLRDRSYQPQHF. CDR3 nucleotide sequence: TGTGCCAGTAGGTTCCTCCGGGACAGATCTTATCAGCCCCAGCATTTT.

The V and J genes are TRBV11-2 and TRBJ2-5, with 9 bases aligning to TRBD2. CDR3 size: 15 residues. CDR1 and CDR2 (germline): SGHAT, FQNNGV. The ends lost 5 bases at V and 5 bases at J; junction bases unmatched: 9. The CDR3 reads CASSPGASGTETQYF. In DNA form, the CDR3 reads TGTGCCAGCAGCCCTGGGGCTAGCGGGACGGAGACCCAGTACTTC.

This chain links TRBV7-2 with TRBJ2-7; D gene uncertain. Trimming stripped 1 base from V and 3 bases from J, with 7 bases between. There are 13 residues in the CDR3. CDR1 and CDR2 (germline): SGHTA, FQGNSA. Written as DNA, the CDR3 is TGTGCCAGCAGCTTAGGTCAGATCTACGAGCAGTACTTC. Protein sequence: CASSLGQIYEQYF.